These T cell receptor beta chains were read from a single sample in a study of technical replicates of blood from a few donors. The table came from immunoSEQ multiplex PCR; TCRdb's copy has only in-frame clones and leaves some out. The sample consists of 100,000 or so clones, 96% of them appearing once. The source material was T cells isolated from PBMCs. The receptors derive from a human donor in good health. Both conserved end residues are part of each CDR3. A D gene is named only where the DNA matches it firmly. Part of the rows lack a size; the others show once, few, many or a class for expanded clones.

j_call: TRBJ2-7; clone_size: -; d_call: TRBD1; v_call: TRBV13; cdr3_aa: CASSPGTGVPNEQYF; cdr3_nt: TGTGCCAGCAGCCCCGGGACAGGGGTACCGAACGAGCAGTACTTC
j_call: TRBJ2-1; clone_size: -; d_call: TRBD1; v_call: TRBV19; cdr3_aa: CASSSPGQGAGEQFF; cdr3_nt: TGTGCCAGTAGTTCACCGGGACAGGGGGCAGGTGAGCAGTTCTTC
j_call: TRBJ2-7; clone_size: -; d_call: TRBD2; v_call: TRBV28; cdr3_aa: CASTGRRREEFEQYF; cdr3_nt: TGTGCCAGCACGGGACGGCGGCGGGAGGAGTTCGAGCAGTACTTC
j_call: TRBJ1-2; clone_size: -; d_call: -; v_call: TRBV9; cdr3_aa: CASSVDLKGENYGYTF; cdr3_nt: TGTGCCAGCAGCGTAGATTTAAAGGGGGAAAACTATGGCTACACCTTC
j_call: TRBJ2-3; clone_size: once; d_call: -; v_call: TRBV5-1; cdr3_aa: CASSLWGVVADTQYF; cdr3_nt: TGCGCCAGCAGCTTGTGGGGGGTGGTTGCGGATACGCAGTATTTT
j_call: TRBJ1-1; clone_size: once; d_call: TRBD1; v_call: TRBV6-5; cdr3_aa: CASSPPTGLAFF; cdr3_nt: TGTGCCAGCAGTCCCCCGACAGGGTTAGCTTTCTTT
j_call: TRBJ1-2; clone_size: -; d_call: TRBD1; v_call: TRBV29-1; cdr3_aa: CSVDRGQGATDTF; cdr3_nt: TGCAGCGTTGATAGGGGACAGGGGGCCACCGACACCTTC
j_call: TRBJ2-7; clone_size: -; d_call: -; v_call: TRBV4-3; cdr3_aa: CASSQDLEAPGEQYF; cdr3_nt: TGCGCCAGCAGCCAAGATTTAGAGGCCCCAGGGGAGCAGTACTTC
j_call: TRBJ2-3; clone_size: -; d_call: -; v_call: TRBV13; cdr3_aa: CASSPLGFGGNIHTQYF; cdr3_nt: TGTGCCAGCAGCCCACTCGGGTTTGGCGGCAATATACATACGCAGTATTTT
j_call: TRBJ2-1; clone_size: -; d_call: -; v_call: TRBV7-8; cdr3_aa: CASSPSGSGTYNEQFF; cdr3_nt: TGTGCCAGCAGCCCTTCCGGGAGTGGTACCTACAATGAGCAGTTCTTC
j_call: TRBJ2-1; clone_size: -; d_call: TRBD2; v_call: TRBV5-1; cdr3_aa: CASSLASGVYNEQFF; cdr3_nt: TGCGCCAGCAGCTTGGCTAGCGGAGTATACAATGAGCAGTTCTTC
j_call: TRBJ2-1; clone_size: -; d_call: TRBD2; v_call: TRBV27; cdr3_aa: CASRKGLAINEQFF; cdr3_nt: TGTGCCAGCAGGAAGGGACTAGCGATAAATGAGCAGTTCTTC
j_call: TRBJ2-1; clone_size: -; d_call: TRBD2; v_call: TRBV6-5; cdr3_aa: CASSFLAGIGNEQFF; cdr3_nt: TGTGCCAGCAGTTTCCTAGCGGGAATAGGGAATGAGCAGTTCTTC
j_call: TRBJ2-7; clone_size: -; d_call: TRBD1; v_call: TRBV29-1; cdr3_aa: CSVGSGTGVEEQYF; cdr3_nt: TGCAGCGTTGGTTCCGGGACAGGGGTAGAGGAGCAGTACTTC
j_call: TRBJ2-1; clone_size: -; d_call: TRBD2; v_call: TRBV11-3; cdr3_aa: CASSPRTSGPYNEQFF; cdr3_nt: TGTGCCAGCAGCCCTAGGACTAGCGGACCTTACAATGAGCAGTTCTTC
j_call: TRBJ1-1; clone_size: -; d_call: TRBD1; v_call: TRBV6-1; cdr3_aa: CASSTPTRTGKAFF; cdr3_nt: TGTGCCAGCAGTACCCCGACTAGGACAGGGAAAGCTTTCTTT
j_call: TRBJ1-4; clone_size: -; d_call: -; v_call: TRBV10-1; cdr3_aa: CASNCNRVSDEKLFF; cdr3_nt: TGCGCCAGCAATTGTAACAGGGTCTCGGATGAAAAACTGTTTTTT
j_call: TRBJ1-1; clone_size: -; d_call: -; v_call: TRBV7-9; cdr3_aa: CASSLILTEAFF; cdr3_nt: TGTGCCAGCAGCTTAATCCTAACTGAAGCTTTCTTT
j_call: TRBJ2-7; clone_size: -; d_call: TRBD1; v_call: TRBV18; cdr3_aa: CASSLGTDYEQYF; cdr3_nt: TGTGCCAGCTCACTCGGGACAGACTACGAGCAGTACTTC
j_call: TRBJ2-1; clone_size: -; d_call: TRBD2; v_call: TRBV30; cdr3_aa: CASTSGNHNEQFF; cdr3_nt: TGTGCTTCTACTAGCGGGAACCACAATGAGCAGTTCTTC
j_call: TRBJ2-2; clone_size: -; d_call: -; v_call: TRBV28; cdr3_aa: CASSTRGRDTGELFF; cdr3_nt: TGTGCCAGCAGCACGAGGGGGAGGGACACCGGGGAGCTGTTTTTT
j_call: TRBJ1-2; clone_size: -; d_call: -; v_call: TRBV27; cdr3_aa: CASSAEGYTF; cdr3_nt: TGTGCCAGCAGTGCGGAGGGCTACACCTTC
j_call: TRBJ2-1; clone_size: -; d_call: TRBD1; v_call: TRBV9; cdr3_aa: CASSVQGDGNEQFF; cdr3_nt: TGTGCCAGCAGCGTACAGGGGGATGGGAATGAGCAGTTCTTC
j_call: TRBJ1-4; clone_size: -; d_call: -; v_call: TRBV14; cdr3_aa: CASSRATNEKLFF; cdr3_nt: TGTGCCAGCAGCCGCGCAACTAATGAAAAACTGTTTTTT
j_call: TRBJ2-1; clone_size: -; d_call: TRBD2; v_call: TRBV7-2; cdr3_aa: CASSQPSGRRHEQFF; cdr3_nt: TGTGCCAGCAGCCAGCCTAGCGGGAGGCGGCATGAGCAGTTCTTC
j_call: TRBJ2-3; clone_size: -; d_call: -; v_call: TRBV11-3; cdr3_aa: CASSLTGTSTDTQYF; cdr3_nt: TGTGCCAGCAGCTTGACGGGGACTAGCACAGATACGCAGTATTTT
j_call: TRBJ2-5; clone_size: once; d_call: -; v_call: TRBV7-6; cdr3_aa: CASSLGPGQETQYF; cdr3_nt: TGTGCCAGCAGCTTAGGACCAGGCCAAGAGACCCAGTACTTC
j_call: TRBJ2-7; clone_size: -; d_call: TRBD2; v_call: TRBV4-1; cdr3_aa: CASSQDRTSGSHIYEQYF; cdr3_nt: TGCGCCAGCAGCCAAGATCGGACTAGCGGGAGCCACATCTACGAGCAGTACTTC
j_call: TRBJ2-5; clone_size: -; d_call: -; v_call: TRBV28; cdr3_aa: CASEVGGVETQYF; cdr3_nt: TGTGCCAGCGAAGTGGGGGGTGTAGAGACCCAGTACTTC
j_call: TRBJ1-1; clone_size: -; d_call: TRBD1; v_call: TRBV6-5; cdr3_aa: CASSKGAPTEAFF; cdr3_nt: TGTGCCAGCAGTAAGGGGGCCCCCACTGAAGCTTTCTTT
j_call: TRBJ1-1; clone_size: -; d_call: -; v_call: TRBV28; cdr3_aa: CASSLSFRNTEAFF; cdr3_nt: TGTGCCAGCAGTTTAAGCTTTCGGAACACTGAAGCTTTCTTT
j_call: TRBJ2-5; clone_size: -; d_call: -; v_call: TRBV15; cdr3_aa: CATSRSDRTQETQYF; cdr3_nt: TGTGCCACCAGCAGATCTGACAGAACCCAAGAGACCCAGTACTTC
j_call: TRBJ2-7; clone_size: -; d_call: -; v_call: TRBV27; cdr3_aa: CASSLPGTYEQYF; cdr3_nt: TGTGCCAGCAGTTTACCAGGGACCTACGAGCAGTACTTC
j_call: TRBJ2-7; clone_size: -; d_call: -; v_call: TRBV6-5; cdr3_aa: CASSKGLELEQYF; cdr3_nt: TGTGCCAGCAGCAAGGGACTGGAACTCGAGCAGTACTTC
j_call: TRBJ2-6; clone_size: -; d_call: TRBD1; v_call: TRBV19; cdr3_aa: CASSKGTGGSGANVLTF; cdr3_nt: TGTGCCAGTAGTAAGGGGACAGGGGGATCTGGGGCCAACGTCCTGACTTTC
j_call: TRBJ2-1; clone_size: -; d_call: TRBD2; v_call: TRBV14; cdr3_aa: CASSQVAWTSNAYEQFF; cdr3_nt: TGTGCCAGCAGCCAAGTAGCATGGACTAGTAATGCTTATGAGCAGTTCTTC
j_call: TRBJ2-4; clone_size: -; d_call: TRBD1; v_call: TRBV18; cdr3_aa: CASSPRQGENIQYF; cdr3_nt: TGTGCCAGCTCACCAAGGCAGGGGGAAAACATTCAGTACTTC
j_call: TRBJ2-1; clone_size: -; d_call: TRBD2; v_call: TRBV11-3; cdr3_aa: CASELAGVGGEQFF; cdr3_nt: TGTGCCAGCGAACTAGCGGGAGTTGGTGGTGAGCAGTTCTTC
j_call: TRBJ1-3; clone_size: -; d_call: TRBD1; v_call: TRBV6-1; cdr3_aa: CASSDGTGLSGNTIYF; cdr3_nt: TGTGCCAGCAGTGACGGGACAGGCCTCTCTGGAAACACCATATATTTT
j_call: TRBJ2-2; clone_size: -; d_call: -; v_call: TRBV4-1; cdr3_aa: CASSQDSGGGELFF; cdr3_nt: TGCGCCAGCAGCCAAGACTCCGGCGGCGGGGAGCTGTTTTTT
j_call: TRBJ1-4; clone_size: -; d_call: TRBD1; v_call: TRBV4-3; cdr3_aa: CASSRTGGEKLFF; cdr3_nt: TGCGCCAGCAGCCGGACAGGGGGTGAAAAACTGTTTTTT
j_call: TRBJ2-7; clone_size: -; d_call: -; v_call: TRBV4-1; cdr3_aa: CASSQWTGSYEQYF; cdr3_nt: TGCGCCAGCAGCCAATGGACTGGTTCCTACGAGCAGTACTTC
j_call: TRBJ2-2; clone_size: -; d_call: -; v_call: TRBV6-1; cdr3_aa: CASSESGKAGELFF; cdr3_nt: TGTGCCAGCAGTGAATCAGGGAAAGCCGGGGAGCTGTTTTTT
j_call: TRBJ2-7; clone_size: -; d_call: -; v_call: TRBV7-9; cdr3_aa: CASSLSGSEQYF; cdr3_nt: TGTGCCAGCAGCTTATCGGGGTCCGAGCAGTACTTC
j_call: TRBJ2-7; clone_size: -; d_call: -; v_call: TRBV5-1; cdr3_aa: CASSLGTAYPYEQYF; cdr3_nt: TGCGCCAGCAGCTTGGGCACAGCTTACCCCTACGAGCAGTACTTC
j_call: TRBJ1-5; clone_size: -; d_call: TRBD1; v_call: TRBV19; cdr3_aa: CASSNYRGRELNQPQHF; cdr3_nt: TGTGCCAGTAGTAACTACAGGGGGCGAGAGCTCAATCAGCCCCAGCATTTT
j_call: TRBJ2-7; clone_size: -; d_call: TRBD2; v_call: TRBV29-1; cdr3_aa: CSVESGLAEKGHEQYF; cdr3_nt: TGCAGCGTTGAATCGGGACTAGCGGAGAAGGGCCACGAGCAGTACTTC
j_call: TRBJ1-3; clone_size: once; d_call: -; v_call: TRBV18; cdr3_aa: CASSPKNRDTSFSGNTIYF; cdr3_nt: TGTGCCAGCTCACCAAAGAACAGGGACACTTCCTTCTCTGGAAACACCATATATTTT
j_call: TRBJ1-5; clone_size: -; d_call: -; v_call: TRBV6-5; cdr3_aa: CASSPGPDYNQPQHF; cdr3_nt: TGTGCCAGCAGTCCCGGACCTGACTATAATCAGCCCCAGCATTTT
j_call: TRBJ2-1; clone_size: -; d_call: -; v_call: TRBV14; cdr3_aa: CASSIQGGFYNEQFF; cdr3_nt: TGTGCCAGCAGCATACAGGGTGGGTTTTACAATGAGCAGTTCTTC
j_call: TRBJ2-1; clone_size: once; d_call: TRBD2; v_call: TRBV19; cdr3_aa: CASSIVTSGSYNEQFF; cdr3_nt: TGTGCCAGTAGTATAGTTACTAGCGGGTCCTACAATGAGCAGTTCTTC
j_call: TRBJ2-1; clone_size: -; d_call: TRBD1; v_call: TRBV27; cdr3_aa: CASSPMVGGQGQNEQFF; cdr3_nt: TGTGCCAGCAGCCCTATGGTGGGGGGACAGGGTCAAAATGAGCAGTTCTTC
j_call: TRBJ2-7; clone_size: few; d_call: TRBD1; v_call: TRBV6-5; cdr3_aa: CASSRQGENEQYF; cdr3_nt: TGTGCCAGCAGTCGACAGGGGGAAAACGAGCAGTACTTC
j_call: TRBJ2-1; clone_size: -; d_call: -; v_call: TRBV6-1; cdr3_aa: CASRSGWNEQFF; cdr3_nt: TGTGCCAGCAGATCAGGATGGAATGAGCAGTTCTTC
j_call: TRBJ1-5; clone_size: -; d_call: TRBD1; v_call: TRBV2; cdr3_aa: CASTLSRDRYQPQHF; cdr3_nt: TGTGCCAGCACCCTCTCCCGGGACAGATATCAGCCCCAGCATTTT
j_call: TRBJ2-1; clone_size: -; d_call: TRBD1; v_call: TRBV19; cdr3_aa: CASSSTGTAYYNEQFF; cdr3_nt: TGTGCCAGTAGTTCTACCGGGACAGCCTACTACAATGAGCAGTTCTTC
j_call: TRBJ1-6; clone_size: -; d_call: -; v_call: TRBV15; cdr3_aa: CATTSGLGSPLHF; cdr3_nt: TGTGCCACCACCTCAGGGTTAGGGTCACCCCTCCACTTT
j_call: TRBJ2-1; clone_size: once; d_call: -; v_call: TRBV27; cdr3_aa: CASSAISGEQFF; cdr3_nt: TGTGCCAGCAGTGCCATTTCCGGTGAGCAGTTCTTC
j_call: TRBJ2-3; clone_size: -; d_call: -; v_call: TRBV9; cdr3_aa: CASSEHGMDYNTDTQYF; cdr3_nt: TGTGCCAGCAGCGAACATGGCATGGACTATAACACAGATACGCAGTATTTT